Sequencing of this T cell receptor beta chain was carried out in a study of blood T cell repertoires in COVID-19. Study background: Samples came from the United States, Italy and Spain, spanning acute and convalescent COVID-19. Nucleic acid was either cDNA or gDNA, and it came from T cells, B-cell-depleted T cells, or PBMCs.

The CDR3 runs to 15 residues. CDR1 and CDR2 from the germline V gene are MNHEY and SVGAGI. Trimming cost V 6 bases and J 3 bases; bases outside gene matches: 11. Authors' processing steps: Amplified reference gene primers provided the basis for estimating nucleated cell counts. Assay used: immunoSEQ multiplex PCR; TCRdb lists only in-frame clones, some missing. V and J calls and clone size are copied from that table; D and trimming were computed from the DNA. The table shows about 59,000 clones, with 75% to 95% occurring only once. The sequence derives from an elderly man with acute or convalescent COVID-19. The gene calls are TRBV6-5 and TRBJ2-7; TRBD1 matches at 7 bases. Source material: peripheral blood. CDR3: CASSPTRDRYYEQYF. In nucleotides, the CDR3 is TGTGCCAGCAGCCCAACCCGGGACAGATACTACGAGCAGTACTTC.